One and the same sample provided the 19 T cell receptor beta chains below, sequenced in a study of breast tumors, draining lymph nodes, adjacent tissues. From the multiplex PCR reads, TCRdb called clonotypes with MiXCR, one entry per CDR3 protein. The data show approximately 130,000 distinct CDR3 sequences, around 21% seen once. Samples came from axillary lymph nodes draining the breast cancer. Sequenced material: axillary lymph node tissue. Receptor source: a female donor with breast cancer. Some clones in this sample may be carry-over from other donors' samples.

The chain employs TRBV29-1 and TRBJ2-1; D possibly corresponds to TRBD2 (7 bases). The CDR3 loop spans 16 amino acids. Germline CDR1 reads SQVTM; CDR2 reads ANQGSEA. V lost 7 bases, J lost 1 base, and 20 bases lay in between. CDR3 bases: TGCAGCGGGGGGGGCTATAGTTTCGGGTCCTACAATGAGCAGTTCTTC. It encodes CSGGGYSFGSYNEQFF.

This clonotype was picked up many times. The gene calls are TRBV5-8 and TRBJ1-2, with 9 bases fitting TRBD1. V lost 4 bases to trimming and J lost 5 bases; unmatched junction nucleotides: 6. This CDR3 comprises 14 residues. Germline V gene data show CDR1 as SGHTS and CDR2 as YDEGEE. The CDR3 loop is CASSRDREVYGYTF. CDR3 DNA: TGTGCCAGCAGCAGGGACAGGGAGGTTTATGGCTACACCTTC.

This clonotype was recorded at least ten times. The chain links TRBV12-5 to TRBJ1-3; 9 bases map to TRBD1. V was pared by 5 bases and J by 7 bases, with 9 bases of the junction left unmatched. The CDR3 spans 15 residues. Germline V gene data show CDR1 as LGHNT and CDR2 as FRNRAP. The CDR3 loop is CASGAGQGNRNTIYF. CDR3 in DNA: TGTGCTAGTGGTGCTGGACAGGGGAACAGGAACACCATATATTTT.

The chain couples TRBV11-2 to TRBJ2-3, with a possible D match to TRBD2 (6 bases). Trimming stripped 0 bases from V and 4 bases from J, with 23 bases between. Germline-derived CDR1 and CDR2 are SGHAT and FQNNGV. This CDR3 is 19 amino acids long. CDR3 region: CASSLDRQGATRSADTQYF. In DNA, the CDR3 is TGTGCCAGCAGCTTAGATAGGCAGGGAGCGACTAGGAGCGCAGATACGCAGTATTTT.

This clonotype was counted ten times or more. This chain uses TRBV29-1 with TRBJ2-7, with a possible D match to TRBD1 (6 bases). The germline V and J ends were trimmed by 5 bases and 2 bases, with 13 bases remaining between them. Germline V gene data show CDR1 as SQVTM and CDR2 as ANQGSEA. The CDR3 has 13 amino acids. The CDR3 is CSVTDSNTYEQYF. The CDR3 bases are TGCAGCGTTACGGACAGCAACACCTACGAGCAGTACTTC.

This clonotype was found many times. V and J are TRBV5-1 and TRBJ1-6; D is perhaps TRBD1 (5 bases). In germline, CDR1 is SGHRS, CDR2 YFSETQ. The CDR3 length is 16 residues. Between the trimmed V and J ends, which lost 4 bases and 7 bases, there was a span of 18 bases. The CDR3 loop is CASSRGVSPENSPLHF. CDR3 nucleotides: TGCGCCAGCAGCCGAGGGGTGTCGCCGGAAAATTCACCCCTCCACTTT.

To note about this clonotype: A much larger clone is a single base away; this may be a read error. The CDR3 loop reads CASSYPGGLRGYTF. CDR3 DNA sequence: TGTGCCAGCAGTTACCCGGGAGGTCTTCGCGGCTACACCTTC. The chain uses TRBV6-5 and TRBJ1-2; D unclear. The germline CDR1 and CDR2 sequences are MNHEY and SVGAGI. The CDR3 consists of 14 residues. V dropped 2 bases and J dropped 8 bases, with 15 bases sitting between them.

This clonotype has a count of ten or more. V gene TRBV11-2 combines with J gene TRBJ2-3; no clear D gene. Germline CDR1 is SGHAT and CDR2 is FQNNGV. V lost 3 bases, J lost 4 bases, and 11 bases lay in between. CDR3 size: 14 residues. The CDR3 loop is CASSFSLRADTQYF. DNA for the CDR3: TGTGCCAGCAGCTTCTCGCTTCGGGCAGATACGCAGTATTTT.

In its sample, this clonotype was seen many times. The genes are TRBV6-1 and TRBJ2-7, with D unresolved. This CDR3 is 13 amino acids long. The germline CDR1 and CDR2 sequences are MNHNS and SASEGT. The V and J ends lost 8 bases and 5 bases respectively, with 16 bases between them. CDR3 protein: CASGRDWVNEQYF. DNA for the CDR3: TGTGCCAGCGGTCGTGACTGGGTGAACGAGCAGTACTTC.

This clonotype was found many times. The genes are TRBV20-1 and TRBJ1-4; D is perhaps TRBD1 (6 bases). There are 14 residues in the CDR3. Germline-derived CDR1 and CDR2 are DFQATT and SNEGSKA (reference sequence). The V end lost 3 bases, the J end lost 4 bases, and 12 bases lay between the germline ends. CDR3 sequence: CSARDRTLNEKLFF. The CDR3 DNA reads as TGCAGTGCTAGGGACAGAACCCTTAATGAAAAACTGTTTTTT.

This clonotype was seen many times. This chain joins TRBV7-8 and TRBJ1-2, with a possible D match to TRBD1 (6 bases). The V gene lost 0 bases and the J gene lost 0 bases, with 14 bases spanning the gap. This CDR3 region has 17 residues. The germline gives CDR1 SGHVS, CDR2 FQNEAQ. The CDR3 loop reads CASSLATGLGANYGYTF. The CDR3 region has the DNA TGTGCCAGCAGCTTAGCCACAGGGCTAGGCGCTAACTATGGCTACACCTTC.

This clonotype showed up many times. The chain has TRBV9 and TRBJ2-3; 12 bases fit TRBD2. The CDR3 covers 15 residues. The V gene's germline CDR1 is SGDLS and CDR2 YYNGEE. V was clipped by 3 bases and J by 4 bases; unmatched bases: 3. The CDR3 DNA reads as TGTGCCAGCAGCGCTAGCGGGAGGGCTGCAGATACGCAGTATTTT. Translating gives CASSASGRAADTQYF.

Note on this clonotype: This may stem from a read error, because a much larger clone lies one nucleotide away. Here the CDR3 omits its conserved ending phenylalanine or tryptophan, so a read error is the likely source. The chain employs TRBV7-9 and TRBJ1-2; TRBD1 agrees at 10 bases. CDR1 is SEHNR, CDR2 FQNEAQ, per germline (reference sequence). V dropped 8 bases and J dropped 5; count of bases not matched to a gene: 14. This CDR3 comprises 16 residues. DNA for the CDR3: TGTGCCAGCGCACGAGACAGGGGGCCGGGCCAATATGGCTACACCCTC. This codes for CASARDRGPGQYGYTL.

This clonotype was observed a handful of times. The CDR3 ends on some other residue instead of the conserved phenylalanine or tryptophan, so this is likely a read error. V and J are TRBV9 and TRBJ2-1; TRBD2 aligns across 11 bases. Germline trimming cut 0 bases from V and 9 bases from J; bases unmatched to any gene: 5. This CDR3 region has 15 residues. CDR1 SGDLS and CDR2 YYNGEE come from the germline V gene. As DNA, the CDR3 is TGTGCCAGCAGCGTAGGGGCTAGCGGGAGGAGTGAGCAGTTCCTC. Translation gives CASSVGASGRSEQFL.

This clonotype appeared many times. The chain joins TRBV7-2 to TRBJ2-2; 14 bases map to TRBD2. Germline V lookup: CDR1 SGHTA, CDR2 FQGNSA. The CDR3 sequence is 17 residues long. V lost 5 bases, J lost 2 bases, and 4 bases stayed unmatched. The CDR3 DNA follows: TGTGCCAGCAGCCCGGGACTAGCGGGAGCAAACACCGGGGAGCTGTTTTTT. Amino acids: CASSPGLAGANTGELFF. The variable domain in full, completed from reference TRBV7-2 and TRBJ2-2, reads GAGVSQSPSNKVTEKGKDVELRCDPISGHTALYWYRQSLGQGLEFLIYFQGNSAPDKSGLPSDRFSAERTGGSVSTLTIQRTQQEDSAVYLCASSPGLAGANTGELFFGEGSRLTVL.

Ten or more counts support this clonotype. This chain connects TRBV5-1 to TRBJ2-5; a possible D gene is TRBD1 (6 bases). Germline V CDR1 and CDR2: SGHRS, YFSETQ. Trimming removed 4 bases at V and 5 bases at J, with 18 bases between. CDR3 length equals 15 residues. CDR3 loop: CASSPGTRVAETQYF. CDR3 nucleotide sequence: TGCGCCAGCAGCCCCGGGACAAGGGTCGCTGAGACCCAGTACTTC.

This clonotype came up a few times. V and J are TRBV6-5 and TRBJ1-4; D perhaps matches TRBD1 (6 bases). The CDR3 totals 14 residues. V was cut by 6 bases and J by 8 bases, with 16 bases left in between. The germline V gene encodes CDR1 MNHEY and CDR2 SVGAGI. The chain's CDR3 is CASRESGGEEKLFF. In DNA form, the CDR3 reads TGTGCCAGCAGGGAATCGGGGGGCGAGGAAAAACTGTTTTTT.

On this clonotype: A much larger clone differs from this one at a single base, so this may be a read error. The chain is built from TRBV12-3 or TRBV12-4 and TRBJ2-1, with 8 bases matching TRBD1. The CDR3 covers 13 residues. V was clipped by 5 bases and J by 8 bases; unmatched bases: 5. This CDR3 is CASSPGQVYEQFF. CDR3 bases: TGTGCCAGCAGTCCGGGACAGGTTTATGAGCAGTTCTTC.

This clonotype was counted at least ten times. The CDR3: CASSQEGGVIYGYTF. The CDR3 bases are TGTGCCAGCAGCCAAGAGGGGGGGGTAATATATGGCTACACCTTC. J is TRBJ1-2 and V is TRBV4-2; the D gene is possibly TRBD1 (5 bases). This CDR3 is built from 15 residues. Germline V gene sequence: CDR1 LGHNA, CDR2 YNFKEQ. The V end was cut by 0 bases, the J end by 5 bases, with 13 bases between.